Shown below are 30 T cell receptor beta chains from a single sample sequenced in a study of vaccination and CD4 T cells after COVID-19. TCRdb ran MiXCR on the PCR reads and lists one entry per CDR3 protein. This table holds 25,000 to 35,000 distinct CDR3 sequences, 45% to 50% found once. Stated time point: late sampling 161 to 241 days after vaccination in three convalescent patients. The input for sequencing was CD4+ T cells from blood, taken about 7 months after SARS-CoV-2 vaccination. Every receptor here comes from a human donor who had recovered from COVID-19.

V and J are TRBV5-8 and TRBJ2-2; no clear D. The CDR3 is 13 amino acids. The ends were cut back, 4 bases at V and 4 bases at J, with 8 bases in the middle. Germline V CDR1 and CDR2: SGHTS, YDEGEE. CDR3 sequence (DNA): TGTGCCAGCAGCACGTCGGGCACCGGGGAGCTGTTTTTT. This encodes CASSTSGTGELFF.

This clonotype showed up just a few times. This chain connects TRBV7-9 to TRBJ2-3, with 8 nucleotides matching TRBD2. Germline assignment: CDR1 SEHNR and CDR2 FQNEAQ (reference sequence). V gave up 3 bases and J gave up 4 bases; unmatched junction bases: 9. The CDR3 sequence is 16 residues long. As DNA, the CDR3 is TGTGCCAGCAGCTTTGGCGTCCGGGAGGGTCCAGATACGCAGTATTTT. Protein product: CASSFGVREGPDTQYF.

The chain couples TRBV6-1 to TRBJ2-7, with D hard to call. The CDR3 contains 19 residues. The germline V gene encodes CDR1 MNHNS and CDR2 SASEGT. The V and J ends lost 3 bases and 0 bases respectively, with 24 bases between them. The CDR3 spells CASSDNLPLGQASSYEQYF. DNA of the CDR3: TGTGCCAGCAGTGACAATCTCCCCCTCGGGCAGGCGAGCTCCTACGAGCAGTACTTC.

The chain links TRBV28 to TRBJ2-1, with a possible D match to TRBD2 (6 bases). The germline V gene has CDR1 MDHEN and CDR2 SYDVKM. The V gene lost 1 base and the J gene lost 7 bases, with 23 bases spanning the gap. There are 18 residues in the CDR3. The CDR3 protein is CASSLFRSNGGMKNEQFF. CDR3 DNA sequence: TGTGCCAGCAGTTTATTCAGATCGAATGGCGGGATGAAGAATGAGCAGTTCTTC.

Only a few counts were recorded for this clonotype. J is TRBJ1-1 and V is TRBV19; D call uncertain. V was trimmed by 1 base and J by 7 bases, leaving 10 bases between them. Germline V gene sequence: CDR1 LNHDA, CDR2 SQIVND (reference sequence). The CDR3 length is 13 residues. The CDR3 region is CASSIGWQYEAFF. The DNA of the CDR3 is TGTGCCAGTAGTATAGGGTGGCAGTATGAAGCTTTCTTT.

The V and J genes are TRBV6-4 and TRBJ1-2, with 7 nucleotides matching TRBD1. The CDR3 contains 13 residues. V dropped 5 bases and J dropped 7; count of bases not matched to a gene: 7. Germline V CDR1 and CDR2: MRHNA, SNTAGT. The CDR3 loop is CASSLDRFGGYTF. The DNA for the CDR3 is TGTGCCAGCAGTTTGGACAGGTTTGGTGGCTACACCTTC.

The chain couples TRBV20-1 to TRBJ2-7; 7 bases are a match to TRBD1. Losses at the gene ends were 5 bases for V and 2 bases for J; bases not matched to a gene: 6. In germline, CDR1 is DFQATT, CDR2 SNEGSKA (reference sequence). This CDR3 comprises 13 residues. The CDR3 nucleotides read TGCAGTGCTGCTGACAGGGAACCCTACGAGCAGTACTTC. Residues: CSAADREPYEQYF.

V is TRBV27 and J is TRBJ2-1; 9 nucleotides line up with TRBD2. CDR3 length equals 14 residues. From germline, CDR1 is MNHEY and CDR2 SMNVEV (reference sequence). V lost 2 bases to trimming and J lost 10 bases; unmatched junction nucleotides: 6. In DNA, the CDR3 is TGTGCCAGCAGTTTAGGTGGCGGGGGGGTGGAGCAGTTCTTC. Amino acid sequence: CASSLGGGGVEQFF.

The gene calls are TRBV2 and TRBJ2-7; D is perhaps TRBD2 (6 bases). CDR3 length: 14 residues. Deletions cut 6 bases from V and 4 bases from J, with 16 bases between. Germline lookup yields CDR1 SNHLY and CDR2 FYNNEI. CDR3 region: CASRGLESWYEQYF. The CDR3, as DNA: TGTGCCAGCAGGGGACTGGAGAGTTGGTACGAGCAGTACTTC.

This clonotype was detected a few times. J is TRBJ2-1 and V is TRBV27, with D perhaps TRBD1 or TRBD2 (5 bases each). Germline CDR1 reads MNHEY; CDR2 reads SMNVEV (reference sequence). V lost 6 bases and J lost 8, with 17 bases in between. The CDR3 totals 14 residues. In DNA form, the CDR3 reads TGTGCCAGCAGGGGGTCGGGGCGGGTGGATGAGCAGTTCTTC. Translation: CASRGSGRVDEQFF.

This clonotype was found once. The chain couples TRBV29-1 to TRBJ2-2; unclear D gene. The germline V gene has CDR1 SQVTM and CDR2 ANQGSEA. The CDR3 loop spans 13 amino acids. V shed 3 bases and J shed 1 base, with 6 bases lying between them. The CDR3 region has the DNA TGCAGCGTTGATACGGGGAACACCGGGGAGCTGTTTTTT. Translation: CSVDTGNTGELFF.

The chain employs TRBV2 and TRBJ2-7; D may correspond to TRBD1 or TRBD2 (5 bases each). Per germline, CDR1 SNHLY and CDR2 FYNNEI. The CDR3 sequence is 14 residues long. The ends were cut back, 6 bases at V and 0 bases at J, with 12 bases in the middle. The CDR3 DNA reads TGTGCCAGCAGGGGGACCCCCCCCTCCTACGAGCAGTACTTC. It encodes CASRGTPPSYEQYF.

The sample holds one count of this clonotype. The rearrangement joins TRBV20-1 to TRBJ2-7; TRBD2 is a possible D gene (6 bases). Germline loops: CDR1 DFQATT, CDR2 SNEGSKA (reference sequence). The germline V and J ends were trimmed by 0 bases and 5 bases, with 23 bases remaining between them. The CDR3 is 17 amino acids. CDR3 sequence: CSARDSQLGLALNEQYF. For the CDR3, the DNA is TGCAGTGCTAGAGATTCCCAGTTGGGGCTAGCGCTGAACGAGCAGTACTTC.

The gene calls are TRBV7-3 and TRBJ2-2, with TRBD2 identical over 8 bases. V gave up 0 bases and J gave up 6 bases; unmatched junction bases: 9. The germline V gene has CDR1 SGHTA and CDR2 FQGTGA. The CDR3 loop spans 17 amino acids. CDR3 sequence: CASSLTRASGLAGELFF. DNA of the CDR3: TGTGCCAGCAGCTTAACTAGGGCTAGCGGGTTAGCCGGGGAGCTGTTTTTT.

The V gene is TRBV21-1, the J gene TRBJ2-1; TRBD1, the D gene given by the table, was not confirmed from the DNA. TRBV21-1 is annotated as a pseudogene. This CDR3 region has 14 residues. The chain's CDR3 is CASSQGVLCDEQFF. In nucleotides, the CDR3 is TGTGCCAGCTCTCAAGGGGTGTTGTGCGATGAGCAGTTCTTC.

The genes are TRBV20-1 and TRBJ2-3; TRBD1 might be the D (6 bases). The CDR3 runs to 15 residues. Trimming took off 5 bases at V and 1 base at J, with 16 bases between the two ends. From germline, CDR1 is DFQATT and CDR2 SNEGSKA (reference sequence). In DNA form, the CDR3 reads TGCAGTGCTCCTGGACAGCCCCGGGGCACAGATACGCAGTATTTT. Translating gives CSAPGQPRGTDTQYF.

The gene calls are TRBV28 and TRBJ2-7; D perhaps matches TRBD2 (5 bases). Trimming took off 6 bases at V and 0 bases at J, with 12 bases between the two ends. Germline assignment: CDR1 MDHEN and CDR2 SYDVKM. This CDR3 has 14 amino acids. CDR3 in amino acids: CASSPGGSSYEQYF. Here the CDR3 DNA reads TGTGCCAGCAGCCCGGGCGGGTCCTCCTACGAGCAGTACTTC.

CDR3 residues: CSANEYEQYF. As DNA, the CDR3 is TGCAGTGCCAATGAGTACGAGCAGTACTTC. The chain is built from TRBV20-1 and TRBJ2-7; D is unclear. CDR1 and CDR2 from the germline V gene are DFQATT and SNEGSKA (reference sequence). V gave up 6 bases and J gave up 4 bases, with 7 bases separating them. This CDR3 has 10 amino acids.

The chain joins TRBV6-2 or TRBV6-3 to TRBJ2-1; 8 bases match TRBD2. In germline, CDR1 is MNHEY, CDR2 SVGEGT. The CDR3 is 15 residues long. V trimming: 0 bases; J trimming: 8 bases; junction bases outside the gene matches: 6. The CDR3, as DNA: TGTGCCAGCAGTTACTCCCAAGCGGGAGCAGATGAGCAGTTCTTC. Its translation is CASSYSQAGADEQFF.

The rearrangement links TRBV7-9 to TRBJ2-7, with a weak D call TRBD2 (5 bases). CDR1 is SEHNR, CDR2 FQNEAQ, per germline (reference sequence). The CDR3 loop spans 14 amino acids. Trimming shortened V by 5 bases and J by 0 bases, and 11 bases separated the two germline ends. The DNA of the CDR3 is TGTGCCAGCAGCCAACCCGAGGGCTCCTACGAGCAGTACTTC. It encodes CASSQPEGSYEQYF.

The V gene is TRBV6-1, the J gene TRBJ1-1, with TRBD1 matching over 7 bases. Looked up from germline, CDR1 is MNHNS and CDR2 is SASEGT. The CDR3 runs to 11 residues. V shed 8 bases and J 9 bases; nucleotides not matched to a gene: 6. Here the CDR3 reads CASQRDRKAFF. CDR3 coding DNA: TGTGCCAGCCAAAGGGACAGAAAAGCTTTCTTT.

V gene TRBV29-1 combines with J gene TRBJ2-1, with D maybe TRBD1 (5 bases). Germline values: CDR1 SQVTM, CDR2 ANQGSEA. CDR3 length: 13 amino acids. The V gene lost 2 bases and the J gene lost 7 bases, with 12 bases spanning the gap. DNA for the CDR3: TGCAGCGTTGAATCAGGGATTAGTAATGAGCAGTTCTTC. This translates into CSVESGISNEQFF.

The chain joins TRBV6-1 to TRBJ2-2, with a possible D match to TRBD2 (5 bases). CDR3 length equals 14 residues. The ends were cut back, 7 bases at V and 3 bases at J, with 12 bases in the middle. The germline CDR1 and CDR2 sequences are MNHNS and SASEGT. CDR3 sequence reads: CASTDGVDTGELFF. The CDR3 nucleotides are TGTGCCAGCACGGACGGGGTGGACACCGGGGAGCTGTTTTTT.

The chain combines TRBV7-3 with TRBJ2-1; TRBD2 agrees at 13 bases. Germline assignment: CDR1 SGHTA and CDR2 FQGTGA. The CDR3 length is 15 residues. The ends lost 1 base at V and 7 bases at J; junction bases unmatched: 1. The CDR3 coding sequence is TGTGCCAGCAGCTTAAGGACTAGCGGGAGAAATGAGCAGTTCTTC. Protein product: CASSLRTSGRNEQFF.

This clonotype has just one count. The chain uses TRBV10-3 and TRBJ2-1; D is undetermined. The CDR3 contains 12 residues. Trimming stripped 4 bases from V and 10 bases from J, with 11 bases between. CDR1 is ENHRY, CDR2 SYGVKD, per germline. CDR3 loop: CAISARSGEQFF. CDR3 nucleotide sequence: TGTGCCATCAGTGCGCGGTCGGGCGAGCAGTTCTTC.

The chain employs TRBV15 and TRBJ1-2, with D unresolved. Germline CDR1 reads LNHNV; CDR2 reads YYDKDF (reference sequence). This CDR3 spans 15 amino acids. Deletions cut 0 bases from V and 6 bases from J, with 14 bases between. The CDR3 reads CATSRERTSVHGYTF. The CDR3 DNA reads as TGTGCCACCAGCAGAGAACGAACTTCCGTCCATGGCTACACCTTC. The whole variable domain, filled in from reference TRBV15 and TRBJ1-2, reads DAMVIQNPRYQVTQFGKPVTLSCSQTLNHNVMYWYQQKSSQAPKLLFHYYDKDFNNEADTPDNFQSRRPNTSFCFLDIRSPGLGDTAMYLCATSRERTSVHGYTFGSGTRLTVV.

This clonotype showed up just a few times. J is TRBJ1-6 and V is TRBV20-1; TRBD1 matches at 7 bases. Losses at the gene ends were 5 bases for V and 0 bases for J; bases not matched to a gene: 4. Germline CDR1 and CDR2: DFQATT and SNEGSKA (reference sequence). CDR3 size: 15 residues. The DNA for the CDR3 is TGCAGTGCTCACAGGGGCAGCTCCTATAATTCACCCCTCCACTTT. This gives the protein CSAHRGSSYNSPLHF.

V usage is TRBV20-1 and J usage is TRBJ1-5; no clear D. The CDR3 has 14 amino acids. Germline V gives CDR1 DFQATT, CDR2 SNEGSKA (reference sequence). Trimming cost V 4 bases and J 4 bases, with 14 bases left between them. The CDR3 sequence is CSAIGPEENQPQHF. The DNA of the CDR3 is TGCAGTGCTATCGGGCCGGAGGAGAATCAGCCCCAGCATTTT.

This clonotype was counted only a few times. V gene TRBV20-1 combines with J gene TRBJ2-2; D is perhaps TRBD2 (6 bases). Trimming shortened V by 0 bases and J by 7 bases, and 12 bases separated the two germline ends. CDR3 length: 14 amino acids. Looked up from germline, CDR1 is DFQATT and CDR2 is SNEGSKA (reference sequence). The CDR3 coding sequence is TGCAGTGCTAGAGATAGGTGGGGGGTCGGGGAGCTGTTTTTT. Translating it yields CSARDRWGVGELFF.

As DNA, the CDR3 is TGTGCCAGCAGCTTGGAGGTAATACACACTGAAGCTTTCTTT. Its protein is CASSLEVIHTEAFF. The rearrangement joins TRBV7-9 to TRBJ1-1; D ambiguous. The CDR3 contains 14 residues. V dropped 3 bases and J dropped 3 bases, with 11 bases sitting between them. Per germline, CDR1 SEHNR and CDR2 FQNEAQ (reference sequence).